This record looks at one T cell receptor beta chain sequence and its context. Its antigen is not identified. These data are taken from a study of CD8 T cells in ankylosing spondylitis. Study-level results: Reports say disease-linked clones showed up significantly more in matched ankylosing spondylitis synovial fluid. In reactive arthritis synovial fluid and blood, some motif variants had been reported before. One TCR beta motif, made up of about 8 highly homologous variants, appeared characteristic of ankylosing spondylitis blood. With a CD8+ phenotype, disease-linked clones were relatively rare in peripheral blood.

TCRdb processed the 5' RACE reads anew with MiXCR; each CDR3 protein has one entry. The sample holds 150,000 to 200,000 distinct CDR3 sequences; over 10% are singletons and the top ten take about 10%. The clonotype was recovered from a female donor with ankylosing spondylitis or in good health (not recorded which). The material sequenced was blood, either unsorted or a sorted T cell fraction (not recorded which).

The CDR3 nucleotides read TGTGCCAGCTCACCGGGGACCCAAGAGACCCAGTACTTC. Translated, it gives CASSPGTQETQYF. J is TRBJ2-5 and V is TRBV18, with D possibly called TRBD1 or TRBD2 (5 bases each). Trimming took 3 bases from V and 1 from J, leaving 6 bases between them. This CDR3 is 13 amino acids long. The germline gives CDR1 KGHSH, CDR2 LQKENI.